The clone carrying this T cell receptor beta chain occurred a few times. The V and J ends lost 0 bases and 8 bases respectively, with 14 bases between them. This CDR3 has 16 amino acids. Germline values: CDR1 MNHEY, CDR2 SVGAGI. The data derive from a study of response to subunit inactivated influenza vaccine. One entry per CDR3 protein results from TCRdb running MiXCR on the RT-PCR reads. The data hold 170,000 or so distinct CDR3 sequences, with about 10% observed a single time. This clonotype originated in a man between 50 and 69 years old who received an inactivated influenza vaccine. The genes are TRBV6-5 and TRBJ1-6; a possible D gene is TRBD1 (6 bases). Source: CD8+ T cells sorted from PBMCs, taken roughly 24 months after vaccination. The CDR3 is CASSYSPTGGYSPLHF. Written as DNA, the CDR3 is TGTGCCAGCAGTTACTCACCGACAGGAGGATATTCACCCCTCCACTTT.